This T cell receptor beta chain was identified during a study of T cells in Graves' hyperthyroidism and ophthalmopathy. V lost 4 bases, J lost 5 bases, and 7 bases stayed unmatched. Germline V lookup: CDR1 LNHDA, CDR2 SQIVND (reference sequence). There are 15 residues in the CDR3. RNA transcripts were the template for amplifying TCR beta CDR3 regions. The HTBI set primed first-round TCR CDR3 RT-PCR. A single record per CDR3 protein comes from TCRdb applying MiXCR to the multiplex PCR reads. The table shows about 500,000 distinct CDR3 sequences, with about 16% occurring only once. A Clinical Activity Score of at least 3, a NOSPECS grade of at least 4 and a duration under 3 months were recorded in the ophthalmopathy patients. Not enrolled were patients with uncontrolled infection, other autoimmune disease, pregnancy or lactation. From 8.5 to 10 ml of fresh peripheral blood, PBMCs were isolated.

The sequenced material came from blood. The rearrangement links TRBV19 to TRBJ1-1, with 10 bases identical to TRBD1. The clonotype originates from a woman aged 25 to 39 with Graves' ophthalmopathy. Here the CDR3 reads CASSTRQGAKTEAFF. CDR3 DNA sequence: TGTGCCAGTAGTACCCGACAGGGGGCCAAAACTGAAGCTTTCTTT.